The T cell receptor (beta chain) under discussion was sequenced for a study of blood T cell repertoires in COVID-19. Study overall: Material from acute and convalescent COVID-19 was sourced from the United States, Italy and Spain. Sources were T cells, B-cell-depleted T cells, or PBMCs; the material itself was cDNA or gDNA.

Germline CDR1 and CDR2: SGDLS and YYNGEE. The CDR3 runs to 17 residues. The V end was cut by 4 bases, the J end by 2 bases, with 19 bases between. As originally analysed: For nucleated cells, counts were estimated from reference gene primer amplification. The table came from immunoSEQ multiplex PCR; TCRdb's copy has only in-frame clones and leaves some out. V and J calls and clone size follow that table, whereas D and trimming were derived from the DNA. The data contain over 130,000 clones, approximately 88% of them singletons. The chain couples TRBV9 to TRBJ1-3; perhaps TRBD1 as D (5 bases). The receptor was derived from a man between 60 and 70 years old with active or convalescent COVID-19. Sequences were obtained from peripheral blood. CDR3 bases: TGTGCCAGCAGCCCCCAGGGCCGGGCAGGAGCTGGAAACACCATATATTTT. It specifies CASSPQGRAGAGNTIYF.